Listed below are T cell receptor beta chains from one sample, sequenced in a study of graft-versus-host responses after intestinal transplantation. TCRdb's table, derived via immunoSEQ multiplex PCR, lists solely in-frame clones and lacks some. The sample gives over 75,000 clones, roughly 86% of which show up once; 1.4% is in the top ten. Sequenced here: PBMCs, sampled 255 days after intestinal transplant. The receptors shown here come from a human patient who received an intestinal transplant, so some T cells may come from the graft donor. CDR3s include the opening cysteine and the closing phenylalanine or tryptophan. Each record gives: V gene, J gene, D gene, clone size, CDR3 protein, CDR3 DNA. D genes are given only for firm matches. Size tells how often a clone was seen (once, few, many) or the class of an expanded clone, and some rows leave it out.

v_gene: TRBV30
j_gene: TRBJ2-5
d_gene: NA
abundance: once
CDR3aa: CAWSVSRMRETQYF
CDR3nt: TGTGCCTGGAGTGTTTCGAGGATGAGAGAGACCCAGTACTTC

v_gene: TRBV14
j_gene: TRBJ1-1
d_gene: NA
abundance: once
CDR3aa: CASSLVNTEAFF
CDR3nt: TGTGCCAGCAGCCTTGTGAACACTGAAGCTTTCTTT

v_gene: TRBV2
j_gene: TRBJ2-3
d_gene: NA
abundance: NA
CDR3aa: CASSNGGGREYTQYF
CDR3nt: TGTGCCAGCAGTAACGGAGGGGGGAGGGAATATACGCAGTATTTT

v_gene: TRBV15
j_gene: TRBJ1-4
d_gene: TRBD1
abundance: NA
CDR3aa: CATGTGLDEKLFF
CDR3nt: TGTGCCACGGGGACAGGGTTAGATGAAAAACTGTTTTTT

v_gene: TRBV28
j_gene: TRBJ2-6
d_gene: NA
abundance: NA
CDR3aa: CASSLLGSYSGANVLTF
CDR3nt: TGTGCCAGCAGTTTATTGGGGTCTTACTCTGGGGCCAACGTCCTGACTTTC

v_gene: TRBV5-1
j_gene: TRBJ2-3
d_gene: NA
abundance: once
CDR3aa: CASSLGYQGDTQYF
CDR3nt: TGCGCCAGCAGCTTGGGCTACCAGGGAGATACGCAGTATTTT

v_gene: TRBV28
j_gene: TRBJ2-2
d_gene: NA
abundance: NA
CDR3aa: CASNTNPNTGELFF
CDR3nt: TGTGCCAGCAACACGAACCCTAACACCGGGGAGCTGTTTTTT

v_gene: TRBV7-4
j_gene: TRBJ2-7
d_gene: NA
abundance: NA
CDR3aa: CASSFRQVLFYEQYF
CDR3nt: TGTGCCAGCAGCTTCCGACAGGTCCTTTTTTACGAGCAGTACTTC

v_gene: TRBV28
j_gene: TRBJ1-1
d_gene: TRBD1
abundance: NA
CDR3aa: CASGGTGTLLNTEAFF
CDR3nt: TGTGCCAGCGGGGGGACAGGGACCCTCTTGAACACTGAAGCTTTCTTT

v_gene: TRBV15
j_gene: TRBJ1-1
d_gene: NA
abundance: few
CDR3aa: CATSRGGTEAFF
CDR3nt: TGTGCCACCAGCAGAGGAGGTACTGAAGCTTTCTTT

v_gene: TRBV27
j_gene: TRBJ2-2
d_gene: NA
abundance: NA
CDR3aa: CASSPRTLTGELFF
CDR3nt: TGTGCCAGCAGTCCTAGGACCCTCACCGGGGAGCTGTTTTTT

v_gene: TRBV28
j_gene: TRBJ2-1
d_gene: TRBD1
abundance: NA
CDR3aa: CASSFSYRGGLNEQFF
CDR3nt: TGTGCCAGCAGTTTCTCGTACAGGGGCGGTCTCAATGAGCAGTTCTTC

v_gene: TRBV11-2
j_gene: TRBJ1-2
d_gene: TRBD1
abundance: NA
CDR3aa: CASSVGQGANYGYTF
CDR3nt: TGTGCCAGCAGCGTCGGACAGGGGGCCAACTATGGCTACACCTTC

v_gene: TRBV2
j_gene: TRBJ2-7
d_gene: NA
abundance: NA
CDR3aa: CASSEKYEQYF
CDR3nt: TGTGCCAGCAGTGAAAAGTACGAGCAGTACTTC

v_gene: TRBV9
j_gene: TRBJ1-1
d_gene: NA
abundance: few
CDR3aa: CASSVNPWENTEAFF
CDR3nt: TGTGCCAGCAGCGTCAACCCCTGGGAGAACACTGAAGCTTTCTTT

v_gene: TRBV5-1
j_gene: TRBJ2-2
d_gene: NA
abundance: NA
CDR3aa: CASSLSLSNTGELFF
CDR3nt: TGCGCCAGCAGCTTGAGTCTATCGAACACCGGGGAGCTGTTTTTT

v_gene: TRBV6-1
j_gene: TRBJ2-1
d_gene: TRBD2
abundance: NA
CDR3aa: CASSEPEREISYNEQFF
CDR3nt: TGTGCCAGCAGTGAACCAGAGCGGGAAATCTCCTACAATGAGCAGTTCTTC

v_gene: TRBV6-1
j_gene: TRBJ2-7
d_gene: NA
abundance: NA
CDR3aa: CASSESYYEQYF
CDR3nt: TGTGCCAGCAGTGAATCCTACTACGAGCAGTACTTC

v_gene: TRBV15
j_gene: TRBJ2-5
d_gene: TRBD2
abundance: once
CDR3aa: CATSRELRTSGELTQYF
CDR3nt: TGTGCCACCAGCAGAGAACTTAGGACTAGCGGGGAGTTGACCCAGTACTTC

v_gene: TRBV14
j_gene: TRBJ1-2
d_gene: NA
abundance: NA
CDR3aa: CASSIRRGADYGYTF
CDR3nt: TGTGCCAGCAGCATACGCAGGGGTGCGGACTATGGCTACACCTTC

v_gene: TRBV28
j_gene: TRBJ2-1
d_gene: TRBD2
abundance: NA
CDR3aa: CASSPLAGGFDNEQFF
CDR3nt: TGTGCCAGCAGCCCCCTAGCGGGAGGGTTTGACAATGAGCAGTTCTTC

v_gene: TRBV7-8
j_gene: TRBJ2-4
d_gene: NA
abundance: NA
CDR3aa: CATTLSRDLVAKNIQYF
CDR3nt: TGTGCCACCACCCTATCCAGGGATTTGGTAGCCAAAAACATTCAGTACTTC

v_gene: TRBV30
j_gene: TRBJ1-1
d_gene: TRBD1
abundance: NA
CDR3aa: CAWSTAPGQEAFF
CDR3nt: TGTGCCTGGAGTACCGCGCCGGGACAGGAAGCTTTCTTT

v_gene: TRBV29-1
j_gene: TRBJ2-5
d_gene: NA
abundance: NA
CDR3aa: CSVEDQKGLYQETQYF
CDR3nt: TGCAGCGTTGAAGATCAGAAGGGGCTTTACCAAGAGACCCAGTACTTC

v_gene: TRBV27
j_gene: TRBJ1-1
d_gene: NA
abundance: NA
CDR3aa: CASSLTTGLREAFF
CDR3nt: TGTGCCAGCAGTTTAACTACAGGCCTACGTGAAGCTTTCTTT

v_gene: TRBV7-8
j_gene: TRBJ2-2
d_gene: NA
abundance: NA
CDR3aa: CASSLALQGTGELFF
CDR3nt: TGTGCCAGCAGTCTTGCCCTCCAGGGGACCGGGGAGCTGTTTTTT

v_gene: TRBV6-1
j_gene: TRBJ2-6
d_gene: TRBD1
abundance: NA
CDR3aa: CATQRTGDGANVLTF
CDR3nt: TGTGCCACCCAACGGACAGGGGATGGGGCCAACGTCCTGACTTTC

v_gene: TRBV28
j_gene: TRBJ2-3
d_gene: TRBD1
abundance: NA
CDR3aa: CASSLGRGQDTQYF
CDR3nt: TGTGCCAGCAGTTTGGGCAGGGGGCAAGATACGCAGTATTTT

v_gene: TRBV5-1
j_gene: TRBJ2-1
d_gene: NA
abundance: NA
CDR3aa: CASSLRESYNEQFF
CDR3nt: TGCGCCAGCAGCTTACGGGAGTCCTACAATGAGCAGTTCTTC

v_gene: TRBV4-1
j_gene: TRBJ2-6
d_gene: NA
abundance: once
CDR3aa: CASSQEGPASGANVLTF
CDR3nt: TGCGCCAGCAGCCAAGAAGGCCCAGCCTCTGGGGCCAACGTCCTGACTTTC

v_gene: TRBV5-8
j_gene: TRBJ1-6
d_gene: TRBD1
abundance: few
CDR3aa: CASSSPGQRNSPLHF
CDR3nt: TGTGCCAGCAGCTCACCGGGACAGAGGAATTCACCCCTCCACTTT

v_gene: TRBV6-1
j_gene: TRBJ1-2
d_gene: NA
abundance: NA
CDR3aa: CASSEGAAYGYTF
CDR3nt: TGTGCCAGCAGTGAAGGGGCAGCTTATGGCTACACCTTC

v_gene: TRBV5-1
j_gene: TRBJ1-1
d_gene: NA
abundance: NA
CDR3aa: CASKAGENTEAFF
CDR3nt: TGCGCCAGCAAAGCAGGGGAAAACACTGAAGCTTTCTTT

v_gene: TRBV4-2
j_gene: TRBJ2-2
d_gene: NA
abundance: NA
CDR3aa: CASSGAAPNTGELFF
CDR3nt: TGTGCCAGCAGCGGGGCAGCCCCGAACACCGGGGAGCTGTTTTTT

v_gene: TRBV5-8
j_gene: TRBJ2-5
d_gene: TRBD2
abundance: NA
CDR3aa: CASSYAEVAGENETQYF
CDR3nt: TGTGCCAGCAGCTACGCCGAGGTAGCGGGAGAGAATGAGACCCAGTACTTC

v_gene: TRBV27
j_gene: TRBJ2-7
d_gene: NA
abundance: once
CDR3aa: CASSWAAAYEQYF
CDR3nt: TGTGCCAGCAGTTGGGCGGCAGCCTACGAGCAGTACTTC

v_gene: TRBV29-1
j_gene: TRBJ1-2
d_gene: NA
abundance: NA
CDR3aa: CSADGYGYTF
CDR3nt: TGCAGCGCGGACGGCTATGGCTACACCTTC

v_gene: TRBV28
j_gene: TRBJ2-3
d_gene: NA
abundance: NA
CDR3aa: CASRFHSSGPPDTQYF
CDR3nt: TGTGCCAGCAGATTCCATTCAAGCGGCCCCCCCGATACGCAGTATTTT

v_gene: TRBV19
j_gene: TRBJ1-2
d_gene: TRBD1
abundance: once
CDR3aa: CASSTTTGVPHGYTF
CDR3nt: TGTGCCAGTAGCACGACCACAGGGGTTCCACATGGCTACACCTTC

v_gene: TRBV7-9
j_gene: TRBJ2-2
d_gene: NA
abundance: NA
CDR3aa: CASSDTGGAGELFF
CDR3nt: TGTGCCAGCAGCGATACCGGCGGGGCCGGGGAGCTGTTTTTT

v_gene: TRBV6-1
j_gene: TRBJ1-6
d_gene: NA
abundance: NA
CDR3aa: CASSHRGKSPLHF
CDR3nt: TGTGCCAGCAGTCACCGGGGGAAATCACCCCTCCACTTT

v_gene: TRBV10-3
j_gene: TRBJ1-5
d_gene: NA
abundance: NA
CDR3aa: CAISAGTSNQPQHF
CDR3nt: TGTGCCATCAGCGCCGGGACCTCGAATCAGCCCCAGCATTTT

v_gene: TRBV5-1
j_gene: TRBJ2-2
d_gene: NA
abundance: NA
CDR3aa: CASSWGTAGTGELFF
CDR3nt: TGCGCCAGCAGCTGGGGGACAGCGGGTACCGGGGAGCTGTTTTTT

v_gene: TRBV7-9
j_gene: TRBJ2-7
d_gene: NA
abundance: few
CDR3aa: CASSYGTPFREQYF
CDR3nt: TGTGCCAGCAGCTACGGGACTCCGTTTAGAGAGCAGTACTTC

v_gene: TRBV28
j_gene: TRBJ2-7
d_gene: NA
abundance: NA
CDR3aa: CASSLPQVGRQYF
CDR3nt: TGTGCCAGCAGTTTACCCCAAGTGGGGCGGCAGTACTTC

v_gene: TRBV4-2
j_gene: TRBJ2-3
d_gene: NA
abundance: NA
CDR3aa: CASSQHPTDTQYF
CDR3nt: TGTGCCAGCAGCCAACACCCCACAGATACGCAGTATTTT

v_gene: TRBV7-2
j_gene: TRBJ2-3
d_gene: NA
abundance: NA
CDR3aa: CASSLRGRGPITDTQYF
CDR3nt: TGTGCCAGCAGCTTAAGGGGGCGGGGGCCAATCACAGATACGCAGTATTTT

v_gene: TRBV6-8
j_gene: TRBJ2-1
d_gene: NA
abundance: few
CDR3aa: CASSGGAGQSNEQFF
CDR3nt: TGTGCCAGCAGTGGGGGAGCGGGCCAGAGTAATGAGCAGTTCTTC

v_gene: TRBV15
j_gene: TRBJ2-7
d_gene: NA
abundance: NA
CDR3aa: CATSRGQGGRYEQYF
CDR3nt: TGTGCCACCAGCAGAGGCCAGGGTGGCCGCTACGAGCAGTACTTC

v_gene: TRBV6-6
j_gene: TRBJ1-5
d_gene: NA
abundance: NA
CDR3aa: CASSWGTVNQPQHF
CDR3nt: TGTGCCAGCAGCTGGGGGACTGTAAATCAGCCCCAGCATTTT

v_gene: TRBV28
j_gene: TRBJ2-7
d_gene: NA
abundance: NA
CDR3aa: CASSLDGRNEQYF
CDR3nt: TGTGCCAGCAGTCTGGACGGAAGGAACGAGCAGTACTTC

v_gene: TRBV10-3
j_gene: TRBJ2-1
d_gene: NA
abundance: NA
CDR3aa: CAIGGGSYNEQFF
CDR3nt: TGTGCCATAGGAGGGGGGTCATACAATGAGCAGTTCTTC

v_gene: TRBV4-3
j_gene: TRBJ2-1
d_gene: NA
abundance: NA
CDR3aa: CASSQVLQGSYNEQFF
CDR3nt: TGCGCCAGCAGCCAAGTGCTGCAGGGCAGCTACAATGAGCAGTTCTTC